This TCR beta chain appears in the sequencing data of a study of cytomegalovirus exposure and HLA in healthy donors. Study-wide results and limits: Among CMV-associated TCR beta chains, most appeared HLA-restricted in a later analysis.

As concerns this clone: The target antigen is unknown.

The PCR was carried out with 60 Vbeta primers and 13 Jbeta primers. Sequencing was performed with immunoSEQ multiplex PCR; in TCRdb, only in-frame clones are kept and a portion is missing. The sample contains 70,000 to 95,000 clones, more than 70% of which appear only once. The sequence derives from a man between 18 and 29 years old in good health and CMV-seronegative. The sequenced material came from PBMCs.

The CDR3 region has the DNA TGTGCCAGCAGTCAGGGCCACTATGGCTACACCTTC. This sequence encodes CASSQGHYGYTF. This chain connects TRBV6-5 to TRBJ1-2, with TRBD1 as a possible D gene (5 bases). V was cut by 5 bases and J by 3 bases, with 7 bases left in between. Germline V gives CDR1 MNHEY, CDR2 SVGAGI. This CDR3 contains 12 residues.